These 13 T cell receptor beta chains were sequenced from one sample in a study of cytomegalovirus exposure and HLA in healthy donors. PCR employed 60 Vbeta and 13 Jbeta primers. The data were produced by immunoSEQ multiplex PCR, yet TCRdb's version contains in-frame clones alone and is incomplete. The sample records around 190,000 clones, roughly 10% being singletons. The sequencing input was PBMCs. These receptors all come from a woman in her 30s in good health and CMV-seropositive.

The table lists this clone with a few counts. The CDR3 nucleotides read TGTGCCAGCAGCTTACAGGGACTGGGTGAAAAACTGTTTTTT. It yields the protein CASSLQGLGEKLFF. The rearrangement links TRBV7-9 to TRBJ1-4, with a possible D match to TRBD1 (5 bases). Germline lookup yields CDR1 SEHNR and CDR2 FQNEAQ (reference sequence). This CDR3 is built from 14 residues. The V and J ends lost 2 bases and 7 bases respectively, with 11 bases between them.

The chain recombines TRBV19 with TRBJ2-3; 12 nucleotides match TRBD2. The CDR3 is 15 residues long. Per germline, CDR1 LNHDA and CDR2 SQIVND (reference sequence). The junction had 6 bases not matched to a gene; V was cut back by 5 bases and J by 6 bases. CDR3 in DNA: TGTGCCAGTAGTGCGACTAGCGGGAGCTTCGATACGCAGTATTTT. Its protein product is CASSATSGSFDTQYF.

This clone showed up just a few times. The J gene is TRBJ2-1, the V gene TRBV27; 10 nucleotides match TRBD2. V dropped 6 bases and J dropped 5; count of bases not matched to a gene: 7. Germline CDR1 is MNHEY and CDR2 is SMNVEV (reference sequence). The length of the CDR3 is 15 residues. CDR3 bases: TGTGCCAGCAGCGCCCCTGGACTAGCGGACAATGAGCAGTTCTTC. Translating it yields CASSAPGLADNEQFF.

The sample holds a few counts of this clone. This CDR3 reads CASSYSNPGVGNEQFF. CDR3 DNA: TGTGCCAGCAGTTACTCGAACCCGGGAGTGGGGAATGAGCAGTTCTTC. The genes are TRBV6-6 and TRBJ2-1, with TRBD2 as a possible D gene (6 bases). V lost 0 bases and J 7 bases, leaving 16 bases between the germline ends. Germline assignment: CDR1 MNHNY and CDR2 SVGAGI (reference sequence). The CDR3 consists of 16 residues.

In its sample, this clone was seen a few times. V usage is TRBV6-1 and J usage is TRBJ1-5, with 10 bases aligning to TRBD1. This CDR3 is built from 14 residues. Germline V gene data show CDR1 as MNHNS and CDR2 as SASEGT. V shed 7 bases, J shed 7 bases, and the junction held 7 bases outside the gene matches. The CDR3 loop reads CASTDRGVRQPQHF. CDR3 nucleotide sequence: TGTGCCAGCACGGACAGGGGGGTAAGGCAGCCCCAGCATTTT.

The chain uses TRBV5-6 and TRBJ2-5; 7 bases agree with TRBD1. V lost 8 bases, J lost 5 bases, and 9 bases stayed unmatched. CDR3 length: 13 amino acids. CDR1 is SGHDT, CDR2 YYEEEE, per germline. In DNA form, the CDR3 reads TGTGCCAGAAGAACAGGGGCTATGGAGACCCAGTACTTC. Translation gives CARRTGAMETQYF.

On this clone itself: Additional DNA sequences in this sample encode the identical CDR3. The gene calls are TRBV18 and TRBJ1-1; perhaps TRBD1 as D (5 bases). This CDR3 comprises 14 residues. V lost 3 bases, J lost 0 bases, and 8 bases lay in between. Germline assignment: CDR1 KGHSH and CDR2 LQKENI. The CDR3 protein is CASSPGRVNTEAFF. The CDR3, as DNA: TGTGCCAGCTCACCCGGCAGGGTGAACACTGAAGCTTTCTTT.

This clone was counted a few times. The V gene is TRBV27, the J gene TRBJ1-4; weak D call: TRBD1 (5 bases). The CDR3 totals 19 residues. The germline V and J ends were trimmed by 5 bases and 0 bases, with 22 bases remaining between them. Germline CDR1 reads MNHEY; CDR2 reads SMNVEV (reference sequence). CDR3 sequence reads: CASSESTVGYFATNEKLFF. The DNA for the CDR3 is TGTGCCAGCAGTGAATCGACAGTTGGATACTTTGCAACTAATGAAAAACTGTTTTTT. The full variable domain, with the rest looked up from reference TRBV27 and TRBJ1-4, is EAQVTQNPRYLITVTGKKLTVTCSQNMNHEYMSWYRQDPGLGLRQIYYSMNVEVTDKGDVPEGYKVSRKEKRNFPLILESPSPNQTSLYFCASSESTVGYFATNEKLFFGSGTQLSVL.

The chain combines TRBV14 with TRBJ1-2; D remains unclear. The germline V and J ends were trimmed by 1 base and 4 bases, with 4 bases remaining between them. Germline lookup yields CDR1 SGHDN and CDR2 FVKESK. This CDR3 contains 12 residues. DNA for the CDR3: TGTGCCAGCAGCCAAGCGGGCTATGGCTACACCTTC. The encoded protein is CASSQAGYGYTF.

The V and J genes are TRBV7-8 and TRBJ1-2; 10 nucleotides line up with TRBD1. CDR1 is SGHVS, CDR2 FQNEAQ, per germline. Trimming cost V 5 bases and J 8 bases; bases outside gene matches: 5. CDR3 length equals 13 residues. CDR3 coding DNA: TGTGCCAGCAGCGGTGACAGGGGGCGAGGCTACACCTTC. It specifies CASSGDRGRGYTF.

The chain has TRBV2 and TRBJ2-2; TRBD1 agrees at 11 bases. CDR1 is SNHLY and CDR2 is FYNNEI in the germline V gene. The length of the CDR3 is 15 residues. V dropped 5 bases and J dropped 5; count of bases not matched to a gene: 4. The CDR3 DNA reads TGTGCCAGCAGTCCGGGACAGGGGGGTACCGGGGAGCTGTTTTTT. It translates to CASSPGQGGTGELFF.

The rearrangement uses TRBV6-4 and TRBJ2-5, with TRBD2 matching 8 bases. The germline V gene encodes CDR1 MRHNA and CDR2 SNTAGT. The CDR3 totals 14 residues. V trimming: 6 bases; J trimming: 4 bases; junction bases outside the gene matches: 7. CDR3 coding DNA: TGTGCCAGCAGGCTCGGGACTAGGGGAGAGACCCAGTACTTC. Amino acids: CASRLGTRGETQYF.

This chain links TRBV7-8 with TRBJ2-2; D gene ambiguous. Looked up from germline, CDR1 is SGHVS and CDR2 is FQNEAQ. The CDR3 consists of 14 residues. Between the trimmed V and J ends, which lost 3 bases and 1 base, there was a span of 6 bases. CDR3 in amino acids: CASSFQLNTGELFF. In nucleotides, the CDR3 is TGTGCCAGCAGCTTTCAACTGAACACCGGGGAGCTGTTTTTT.